The entry that follows covers one TCR beta chain sequence. The antigen it recognizes is unknown. One end of the junction does not line up with germline, which may come from a read error. The data belong to a study of cytomegalovirus exposure and HLA in healthy donors (dated by TCRdb to about 2017). Concerning the study at large: In an earlier analysis of several hundred of the donors, approximately 260 Gb of sequence data and just under 120 million unique TCR beta sequences from roughly 190 million T cells were reported. Approximately 300 gigabases of sequencing data and tens of millions of unique TCR sequences were included in an early release covering 500 to 750 HLA-typed donors. Of the roughly 410 genotyped donors, 75% to 85% were placed in the genetic ancestry cluster associated with self-reported Caucasian donors. The study was designed to test whether signatures of past pathogen exposure could be identified by cataloging public T cell receptors. The T cell repertoires of some 670 subjects were profiled by immunosequencing and related to cytomegalovirus serostatus. Besides the first cohort of approximately 670 subjects, a separate validation cohort made up of over 100 different subjects was used. To predict cytomegalovirus infection status, the study combined high-throughput TCR immunosequencing, statistical association of individual TCRs with disease status, and machine learning. To study patterns of TCR occurrence, a later analysis re-analyzed previously published TCR beta repertoires from more than 550 donors and added high-resolution HLA genotyping. Rather than using new phenotypic data, the later analysis identified candidate immune exposures from TCR beta sequences and from how often those sequences occurred across donors. An earlier analysis of a few hundred of the donors applied high-throughput TCR beta sequencing to assess whether each TCR beta V gene segment acted as functional or pseudogenic. Donor age, sex, ethnicity and CMV serostatus were compiled alongside the repertoire data. A later genetic analysis took genome-wide SNP genotypes for 398 of the 666 donors and used that subset as a discovery cohort. All discovery cohort repertoires had been generated on a single sequencing platform. Both class I and class II loci were covered by HLA typing, at four-digit resolution. Typing coverage differed by locus: A, B, C, DRB1 and DQB1 were typed in roughly 620-630 donors, DQA1 in 522, DPA1 in some 570, and DPB1 in 400 to 480. Several DR-DQ haplotypes were handled as single units for association and clustering because linkage in the cohort was strong. On average, roughly 240,000 unique TCR beta nucleotide sequences were sequenced per donor among 398 genotyped donors of the cohort, with 15% to 20% of those sequences being non-productive. What the research found in general, with its limitations: According to the authors, the approach could potentially be generalized to other disease states and immunological phenotypes. Only TCR beta chains were sequenced in this cohort, and the absence of alpha or paired-chain data limited detectable features. A later genetic analysis associated a missense DCLRE1C variant with V-gene and J-gene trimming of TCR beta chains, and an independent cohort replicated the association. Compared with equally common non-associated chains, HLA-associated TCR beta chains in a later analysis were more clonally expanded and had lower generation probabilities. A further reported finding was that TCR beta sequences accurately predicted the HLA-A and HLA-B alleles for most subjects in the first cohort. The only immune exposure information available for the cohort was CMV serostatus. According to a later analysis, parvovirus B19, influenza, CMV and Epstein-Barr virus appeared linked to several top co-occurrence clusters. A later genetic analysis reported fewer N-insertions in productive TCRs among donors in an Asian-associated ancestry cluster than the roughly 650-donor mean. Most TCR sequences were observed very rarely across donors, whereas some public TCRs were present in many individuals. In an earlier analysis of some 500 of the donors, most TCR beta V segments appeared in productive rearrangements about 87% or about 30% of the time, broadly matching IMGT annotations. Correlated functional status among segregating V segments might be attributable to linkage disequilibrium, but an unknown experimental factor could not be ruled out. Cytomegalovirus status was reported to be diagnosed by the classifier with high specificity and sensitivity in both the original and validation cohorts. Sequencing depth was assumed to be roughly uniform across donors in the presence/absence analyses, though that assumption may not hold. In vitro tests confirmed that a few of the cytomegalovirus-associated TCR beta chains recognize cytomegalovirus antigens. Some IMGT-functional V segments, including TRBV6-2 and TRBV6-3, could not be distinguished by the 87-base-pair reads and were therefore excluded. Over 15 rarely observed V segments, including chromosome 9 orphons, were excluded from the earlier analysis of approximately 600 of the donors because counts were too low. A group of highly shared sequence variants was considered likely to be a technical artifact of the sequencing pipeline. Because HLA typing was unavailable for some donors at each locus, only the typed subset was used in association tests. In a later analysis, most CMV-associated TCR beta chains were found to appear HLA-restricted, with HLA associations seemingly driven largely by CMV exposure. The study listed 150 to 200 TCR beta chains as associated with cytomegalovirus. When HLA alleles, especially DR and DQ, strongly co-occurred, TCR associations were difficult to assign to individual alleles. In a later analysis, the rate of TCR association differed among HLA loci, with DRB1 alleles having the most associated TCRs and HLA-C alleles having the fewest. Specific HLA alleles were associated with more than 15,000 TCR beta sequences at a false discovery rate of 0.05 in a later analysis.

The method behind the library was the immunoSEQ multiplex PCR assay. The multiplex PCR relied on a mix of 60 forward primers for TCR Vbeta segments and 13 reverse primers for TCR Jbeta segments. The CDR3 region of rearranged TCR beta genes was amplified from genomic DNA by a multiplex PCR assay. The amplified TCR beta libraries were sequenced on the Illumina HiSeq System as 87-base-pair reads. The paper's processing steps were these. Across the 500 to 700 repertoires, a later analysis counted approximately 75 million unique TCR beta chains, some 11 million of which were shared by at least two donors. Raw reads were error-corrected and collapsed into unique sequences with a nearest-neighbor algorithm that merged closely related sequences to remove PCR and sequencing errors. V, D and J gene segments were assigned by aligning CDR3 sequences to IMGT reference sequences. For a sequence to be retained, a match of at least six nucleotides to both a V gene segment and a J gene segment was required. Rearrangements were called productive when the CDR3 lacked stop codons and stayed in frame with V and J; all others were non-productive. Following IMGT convention, CDR3 was defined as the stretch from the second conserved V-encoded cysteine up to the conserved J-encoded phenylalanine. The earlier analysis of 587 of the donors excluded sequences that lacked an unambiguous match to a single V gene segment. In an earlier analysis of approximately 560 of the donors, a V segment was called functional when productive rearrangements were above 56.7%, and segregating when the standard deviation between donors exceeded 5%. A statistical classification framework was developed to diagnose cytomegalovirus status using the catalog of TCR beta chain sequences. In a later analysis, V and J genes were assigned by comparing TCR nucleotide sequences against IMGT/GENE-DB human TR gene sequences. The TCRdist pipeline was used in a later analysis to assign CDR3 sequences and most-parsimonious VDJ recombination scenarios. In a later analysis, every TCR beta chain was defined by the combination of its CDR3 amino acid sequence and its V-gene family, and reads without a unique V-gene family were dropped. To address suspected cross-contamination and a sequencing artifact, a later analysis removed 592 highly shared, low-generation-probability nucleotide sequences. For each public chain, a later analysis derived a clonal expansion index from normalized ranks of inferred template counts within each repertoire. A later analysis computed generation probabilities with a VDJ recombination model fitted to out-of-frame rearrangements, and checked the results against IGoR. In a later analysis, hypergeometric tests were used to score TCR-TCR, TCR-HLA and TCR-CMV co-occurrence, with a repertoire-size bias correction applied to TCR pairs. In a later analysis, false discovery rates were estimated by permuting HLA or CMV assignments 20 times. A later analysis grouped co-occurring TCRs with DBSCAN, adding TCRdist sequence similarity when clustering within HLA-allele-positive subsets. Repertoires with fewer than 30,000 or more than 120,000 public chains were left out of co-occurrence clustering, as were several repertoires with anomalous nucleotide sharing. TCRdb stores this immuneACCESS table with in-frame sequences only. Part of the clones is absent; in the studies checked, under half of the shortfall reflects unresolved V genes, and no reason is known for the rest. Clone size and the V and J calls come from that table; the DNA yielded D and trimming. Recorded for this sample are a few hundred thousand clones; approximately 80% of them occurred a single time. 7% to 9% of the sample belongs to the ten largest clones.

The cohort comprised fewer than 750 healthy bone marrow donors. At the time of sampling, every cohort member was nominally healthy, though immune exposures that went unrecorded were likely present. The donor tested CMV seropositive and was one of the 289 seropositive cohort members. Every donor gave a peripheral blood sample, and the peripheral blood mononuclear cells from that sample were used for TCR beta sequencing. Genomic DNA extraction from the blood cell samples was performed with the Qiagen DNeasy Blood Extraction Kit. CDR3 length: 15 amino acids, cysteine to phenylalanine. This entry keeps only the CDR3 DNA: 45 bases, framed from base 1. The germline V gene supplies CDR1 SGHRS and CDR2 YFSETQ.

This TCR came from a woman aged 55-75 years in good health and CMV-seropositive. The chain joins TRBV5-1 to TRBJ2-3; possibly the D gene is TRBD1, per 5 matching bases. The material sequenced was PBMCs. CDR3 loop: CASSLRTGSTGTQYF. Read as DNA, the sequence is TGCGCCAGCAGCTTGAGGACCGGTAGCACAGGTACGCAGTATTTT.